The 18 T cell receptor beta chains presented below share a single source sample, sequenced in a study of blood T cell repertoires in COVID-19. Data came from immunoSEQ multiplex PCR; TCRdb stores just in-frame clones and leaves some out. Of about 64,000 clones listed, approximately 82% were seen once; the top ten hold 5.5% to 6%. Sequenced: peripheral blood. The receptor set was obtained from a woman aged 60-75 years with acute or convalescent COVID-19.

V usage is TRBV5-1 and J usage is TRBJ2-3; D uncertain. Germline-derived CDR1 and CDR2 are SGHRS and YFSETQ. The CDR3 runs 15 residues. Trimming cost V 1 base and J 8 bases, with 17 bases left between them. The CDR3 DNA reads as TGCGCCAGCAGCTTGACCCTCGAGGTGGCTCGTACGCAGTATTTT. Translation: CASSLTLEVARTQYF.

This clone was counted many times. The J gene is TRBJ2-2, the V gene TRBV4-1, with 8 bases aligning to TRBD2. The CDR3 runs 16 residues. Germline loops: CDR1 MGHRA, CDR2 YSYEKL. The junction had 6 bases not matched to a gene; V was cut back by 0 bases and J by 6 bases. The CDR3 DNA sequence: TGCGCCAGCAGCCAAGAGGCCGGGGGGGCCCCCGGGGAGCTGTTTTTT. Its protein is CASSQEAGGAPGELFF.

The chain is built from TRBV5-1 and TRBJ1-3; D uncertain. The CDR3 loop spans 14 amino acids. V was shortened by 5 bases and J by 0 bases, with 9 bases between the two germline ends. Germline values: CDR1 SGHRS, CDR2 YFSETQ. In nucleotides, the CDR3 is TGCGCCAGCAGGGTACAGAACTCTGGAAACACCATATATTTT. Protein product: CASRVQNSGNTIYF.

CDR3 amino acids: CASSLGSGGVIDTQYF. The CDR3 region has the DNA TGTGCCAGCAGCTTGGGTAGCGGGGGGGTCATAGATACGCAGTATTTT. The chain carries TRBV7-6 and TRBJ2-3; 11 positions match TRBD2. V lost 3 bases, J lost 5 bases, and 7 bases stayed unmatched. From germline, CDR1 is SGHVS and CDR2 FNYEAQ. There are 16 residues in the CDR3.

This sequence joins TRBV10-3 and TRBJ2-3; 13 nucleotides agree with TRBD2. This CDR3 has 15 residues. V lost 10 bases and J lost 3; bases outside the gene matches: 7. Germline CDR1 reads ENHRY; CDR2 reads SYGVKD. The DNA for the CDR3 is TGTGCCACCCTAGAGACTAGCGGGGGGACAGATACGCAGTATTTT. Its translation: CATLETSGGTDTQYF.

The genes are TRBV3-1 (or the pseudogene TRBV3-2) and TRBJ2-4; 10 nucleotides line up with TRBD2. Germline V CDR1 and CDR2: LGHDT, YNNKEL (reference sequence). CDR3 length: 19 amino acids. The trim removed 1 base at V and 0 bases at J, leaving 9 bases unmatched. CDR3 nucleotides: TGTGCCAGCAGCCAAGTACTAGCGGGGTTAGGTGAAGCCAAAAACATTCAGTACTTC. Its translation is CASSQVLAGLGEAKNIQYF.

The chain is built from TRBV2 and TRBJ1-5; TRBD1 agrees at 8 bases. J was trimmed by 4 bases and V by 6 bases; bases with no gene match: 5. CDR1 is SNHLY, CDR2 FYNNEI, per germline. This CDR3 region has 14 residues. CDR3 region: CASSQGAGNQPQHF. In DNA, the CDR3 is TGTGCCAGCAGCCAGGGGGCGGGAAATCAGCCCCAGCATTTT.

In this sample, this clone turned up once. The gene calls are TRBV6-5 and TRBJ2-7, with 10 bases that match TRBD2. In germline, CDR1 is MNHEY, CDR2 SVGAGI. The CDR3 length is 15 residues. The junction had 7 bases not matched to a gene; V was cut back by 6 bases and J by 2 bases. The CDR3 nucleotides read TGTGCCAGCAGAGCCTTAGCGGGGGGCCCCTACGAGCAGTACTTC. It codes for CASRALAGGPYEQYF.

This chain uses TRBV6-5 with TRBJ1-1; D ambiguous. CDR1 and CDR2 from the germline V gene are MNHEY and SVGAGI. The CDR3 contains 11 residues. Trimming pared 5 bases from V and 4 bases from J, leaving 5 bases between. The CDR3 sequence: CASSHTTEAFF. CDR3 DNA sequence: TGTGCCAGCAGTCACACCACTGAAGCTTTCTTT.

In this sample, this clone turned up once. The CDR3 loop reads CASSLVTGDFYEQYF. DNA of the CDR3: TGCGCCAGCAGCTTGGTGACAGGGGATTTCTACGAGCAGTACTTC. This sequence joins TRBV5-1 and TRBJ2-7; 8 positions match TRBD1. Germline assignment: CDR1 SGHRS and CDR2 YFSETQ. Germline trimming cut 0 bases from V and 3 bases from J; bases unmatched to any gene: 5. The CDR3 sequence is 15 residues long.

The V gene is TRBV12-3 or TRBV12-4, the J gene TRBJ1-2; 8 nucleotides line up with TRBD1. The CDR3 is 12 residues long. Trimming cost V 3 bases and J 8 bases; bases outside gene matches: 2. For the CDR3, the DNA is TGTGCCAGCAGTTTCCGACAGGGGGGCTACACCTTC. Amino acid sequence: CASSFRQGGYTF.

A single count supports this clone. The gene calls are TRBV19 and TRBJ1-4; D unresolved. This CDR3 spans 13 amino acids. Germline V gene lookup returns CDR1 LNHDA and CDR2 SQIVND (reference sequence). Trimming pared 7 bases from V and 7 bases from J, leaving 13 bases between. CDR3 in amino acids: CASNSGEGEKLFF. The CDR3, as DNA: TGTGCCAGTAATTCGGGCGAGGGTGAAAAACTGTTTTTT.

J is TRBJ1-2 and V is TRBV19, with TRBD1 identical over 8 bases. This CDR3 region has 14 residues. Trimming took 4 bases from V and 7 from J; bases not matched to a gene: 8. Germline V gene data show CDR1 as LNHDA and CDR2 as SQIVND (reference sequence). The CDR3 DNA follows: TGTGCCAGTAGTAACCCCGGGACAGGCCTTGGCTACACCTTC. It yields the protein CASSNPGTGLGYTF.

The chain uses TRBV3-1 (or the pseudogene TRBV3-2) and TRBJ1-1, with 7 positions matching TRBD1. The CDR3 sequence is 15 residues long. The germline V gene has CDR1 LGHDT and CDR2 YNNKEL (reference sequence). After removal of 0 bases from V and 8 bases from J, the junction contained 9 bases not matched to a gene. The CDR3, as DNA: TGTGCCAGCAGCCAAGATGACAGGGAACTACTCGAAGCTTTCTTT. The encoded protein is CASSQDDRELLEAFF.

CDR3 loop: CASSSQGGAEAFF. In nucleotides, the CDR3 is TGTGCCAGCAGTTCTCAGGGGGGAGCTGAAGCTTTCTTT. The chain uses TRBV6-5 and TRBJ1-1; 7 bases align to TRBD1. The CDR3 loop spans 13 amino acids. V lost 4 bases, J lost 6 bases, and 5 bases stayed unmatched. In germline, CDR1 is MNHEY, CDR2 SVGAGI.

The chain is built from TRBV15 and TRBJ1-3; no firm D call. The CDR3 length is 14 residues. Germline CDR1 and CDR2: LNHNV and YYDKDF (reference sequence). V lost 5 bases and J lost 3, with 11 bases in between. The CDR3 protein is CATSLGSSGNTIYF. The CDR3 coding sequence is TGTGCCACCAGCTTAGGGAGTAGTGGAAACACCATATATTTT.

A single count supports this clone. The V and J genes are TRBV15 and TRBJ2-2, with TRBD1 as a possible D gene (6 bases). Per germline, CDR1 LNHNV and CDR2 YYDKDF (reference sequence). This CDR3 spans 18 amino acids. Trimming left V 3 bases short and J 1 base short, with 18 bases between. CDR3 sequence (DNA): TGTGCCACCAGCAGGGGATCAGGGGCCCCTCGGAACACCGGGGAGCTGTTTTTT. Protein sequence: CATSRGSGAPRNTGELFF. The full variable domain, with the rest looked up from reference TRBV15 and TRBJ2-2, is DAMVIQNPRYQVTQFGKPVTLSCSQTLNHNVMYWYQQKSSQAPKLLFHYYDKDFNNEADTPDNFQSRRPNTSFCFLDIRSPGLGDTAMYLCATSRGSGAPRNTGELFFGEGSRLTVL.

The chain employs TRBV5-1 and TRBJ1-1, with a tentative D call TRBD1 (5 bases). The V gene's germline CDR1 is SGHRS and CDR2 YFSETQ. This CDR3 is 14 amino acids long. V was shortened by 1 base and J by 2 bases, with 9 bases between the two germline ends. CDR3 in amino acids: CASSLRQRNTEAFF. The CDR3 DNA is TGCGCCAGCAGCTTGCGACAGCGTAACACTGAAGCTTTCTTT.